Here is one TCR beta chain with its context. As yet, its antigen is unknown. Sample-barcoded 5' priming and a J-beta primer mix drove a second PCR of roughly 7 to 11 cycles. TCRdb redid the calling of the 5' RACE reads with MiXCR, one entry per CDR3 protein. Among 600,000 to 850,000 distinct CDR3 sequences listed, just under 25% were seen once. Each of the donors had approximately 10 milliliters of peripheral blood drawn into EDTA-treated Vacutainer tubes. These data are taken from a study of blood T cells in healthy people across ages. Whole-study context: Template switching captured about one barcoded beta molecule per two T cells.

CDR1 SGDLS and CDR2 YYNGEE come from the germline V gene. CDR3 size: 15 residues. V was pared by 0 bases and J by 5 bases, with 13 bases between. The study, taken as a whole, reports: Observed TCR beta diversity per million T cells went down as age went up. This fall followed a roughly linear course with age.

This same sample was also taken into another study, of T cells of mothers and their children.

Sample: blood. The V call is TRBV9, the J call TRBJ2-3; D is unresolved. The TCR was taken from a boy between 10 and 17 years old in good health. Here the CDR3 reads CASSVVAASGDTQYF. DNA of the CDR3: TGTGCCAGCAGCGTAGTAGCAGCGTCAGGAGATACGCAGTATTTT.